The 31 T cell receptor beta chains listed next were all sequenced from one sample in a study of sequential checkpoint blockade in melanoma (dated by TCRdb to the late 2010s). Libraries came from the immunoSEQ multiplex PCR assay. TCRdb mirrors the immuneACCESS table, restricted to in-frame sequences. Some clones are absent from its copies; in checked studies, under half trace to an unresolved V gene, and the reason for the others is unknown. The sample table shows around 11,000 clones, and roughly 50% are seen once. Of the sample, around 15% falls within the top ten clones. The treatment or condition label here, explained by the study, means: randomized to nivolumab then ipilimumab (arm A) or the reverse (arm B). Sequencing used CD8+ T cells sorted from blood (inferred from file names), obtained from a patient given nivolumab and ipilimumab in sequence. Every receptor here comes from a human donor with melanoma.

The chain recombines TRBV5-1 with TRBJ2-7; D is unresolved. Per germline, CDR1 SGHRS and CDR2 YFSETQ. Trimming stripped 0 bases from V and 3 bases from J, with 10 bases between. The CDR3 sequence is 14 residues long. The CDR3 spells CASSLESAFYEQYF. The CDR3 nucleotides read TGCGCCAGCAGCTTGGAGAGTGCCTTCTACGAGCAGTACTTC. Together with reference TRBV5-1 and TRBJ2-7, the CDR3 gives the full variable domain: KAGVTQTPRYLIKTRGQQVTLSCSPISGHRSVSWYQQTPGQGLQFLFEYFSETQRNKGNFPGRFSGRQFSNSRSEMNVSTLELGDSALYLCASSLESAFYEQYFGPGTRLTVT.

Only a few counts were recorded for this clone. This rearrangement joins TRBV27 to TRBJ2-1, with TRBD1 identical over 10 bases. With 7 bases clipped from V and 8 bases from J, the junction kept 11 bases outside the gene matches. The CDR3 extends over 15 amino acids. Germline CDR1 reads MNHEY; CDR2 reads SMNVEV (reference sequence). CDR3 DNA: TGTGCCAGCAAGCCGGGACAGGGGTTTTTGGATGAGCAGTTCTTC. Protein sequence: CASKPGQGFLDEQFF.

By its share, this clone is large (0.1 to 1%). The chain links TRBV28 to TRBJ1-1, with a weak D call TRBD1 (6 bases). This CDR3 spans 13 amino acids. The germline V gene encodes CDR1 MDHEN and CDR2 SYDVKM. Deletions cut 6 bases from V and 1 base from J, with 9 bases between. For the CDR3, the DNA is TGTGCCAGCAGATGGACAGAGAACACTGAAGCTTTCTTT. Translated, it gives CASRWTENTEAFF. The whole variable domain, remainder taken from reference TRBV28 and TRBJ1-1, is DVKVTQSSRYLVKRTGEKVFLECVQDMDHENMFWYRQDPGLGLRLIYFSYDVKMKEKGDIPEGYSVSREKKERFSLILESASTNQTSMYLCASRWTENTEAFFGQGTRLTVV.

The chain links TRBV6-5 to TRBJ2-1; D not resolved. CDR1 is MNHEY and CDR2 is SVGAGI in the germline V gene. This CDR3 comprises 12 residues. V dropped 4 bases and J dropped 10 bases, with 11 bases sitting between them. CDR3 residues: CASSWVGSEQFF. CDR3 DNA: TGTGCCAGCAGTTGGGTAGGTAGCGAGCAGTTCTTC.

This clone showed up just a few times. This chain joins TRBV6-6 and TRBJ2-7, with D tentatively TRBD1 (6 bases). Trimming cost V 2 bases and J 7 bases, with 15 bases left between them. Looked up from germline, CDR1 is MNHNY and CDR2 is SVGAGI (reference sequence). The length of the CDR3 is 14 residues. This CDR3 reads CASSYLQGSIEQYF. CDR3 bases: TGTGCCAGCAGTTACCTACAGGGTAGCATAGAGCAGTACTTC.

The chain is built from TRBV23-1 and TRBJ2-2, with 7 bases lining up with TRBD1. Being an ORF, TRBV23-1 has a function that is uncertain. The CDR3 runs to 15 residues. The ends lost 6 bases at V and 0 bases at J; junction bases unmatched: 4. This CDR3 reads CASSPGTANTGELFF. The CDR3 region has the DNA TGCGCCAGCAGCCCCGGGACAGCGAACACCGGGGAGCTGTTTTTT.

This clone is medium-sized (0.01 to 0.1%) within its sample. The V call is TRBV27, the J call TRBJ1-1, with 7 bases lining up with TRBD1. The CDR3 is made up of 9 amino acids. Germline V gene sequence: CDR1 MNHEY, CDR2 SMNVEV (reference sequence). In DNA, the CDR3 is TGTACAGGGGACACTGAAGCTTTCTTT. It is translated as CTGDTEAFF.

The chain carries TRBV7-2 and TRBJ2-3, with D possibly TRBD2 on 6 matching bases. Germline V gene sequence: CDR1 SGHTA, CDR2 FQGNSA. With 1 base removed from V and 2 bases from J, the gap between germline ends came to 7 bases. The length of the CDR3 is 14 residues. The CDR3: CASSLVAVTDTQYF. The CDR3 DNA is TGTGCCAGCAGCTTAGTAGCGGTCACAGATACGCAGTATTTT.

J is TRBJ2-2 and V is TRBV6-1; 12 bases are a match to TRBD2. The length of the CDR3 is 16 residues. Germline values: CDR1 MNHNS, CDR2 SASEGT. J gave up 5 bases and V 4 bases, and 5 bases lay outside the gene matches. The CDR3 DNA is TGTGCCAGCAGTGGAGGACTAGCGGGACCAACCGGGGAGCTGTTTTTT. It encodes CASSGGLAGPTGELFF.

V gene TRBV27 combines with J gene TRBJ2-5; D ambiguous. This CDR3 region has 14 residues. Per the germline V gene, CDR1 is MNHEY and CDR2 is SMNVEV (reference sequence). Trimming removed 6 bases at V and 2 bases at J, with 13 bases between. DNA for the CDR3: TGTGCCAGCAGCCGCCGCGCCCTTCAAGAGACCCAGTACTTC. It encodes CASSRRALQETQYF.

The table lists this clone with a few counts. V usage is TRBV15 and J usage is TRBJ1-1; 7 positions match TRBD1. CDR3 size: 12 residues. Germline V gene lookup returns CDR1 LNHNV and CDR2 YYDKDF (reference sequence). With V trimmed by 9 bases and J by 7 bases, 8 bases remained unmatched. The CDR3 loop is CATLTGKREAFF. CDR3 DNA: TGTGCCACGTTGACAGGGAAACGTGAAGCTTTCTTT.

The rearrangement links TRBV6-5 to TRBJ2-7; D unresolved. V lost 0 bases, J lost 1 base, and 10 bases lay in between. CDR3 length: 15 residues. Looked up from germline, CDR1 is MNHEY and CDR2 is SVGAGI. The DNA of the CDR3 is TGTGCCAGCAGTTACTCGTCGTTTCCTTCCTACGAGCAGTACTTC. Protein product: CASSYSSFPSYEQYF.

The DNA for the CDR3 is TGTGCCACCAGCAGAGCCCGCGGCGGGGGCTACAATGAGCAGTTCTTC. It codes for CATSRARGGGYNEQFF. V and J are TRBV15 and TRBJ2-1; 7 bases agree with TRBD2. The CDR3 is made up of 16 amino acids. Germline CDR1 and CDR2: LNHNV and YYDKDF (reference sequence). V lost 1 base, J lost 3 bases, and 6 bases stayed unmatched.

This chain joins TRBV4-3 and TRBJ2-7; TRBD1 matches 10 bases. From germline, CDR1 is LGHNA and CDR2 YSLEER. The trim removed 1 base at V and 4 bases at J, leaving 13 bases unmatched. This CDR3 comprises 18 residues. The CDR3, as DNA: TGCGCCAGCAGCCAAGTGGTCCACCGGGACAGGGGAAGGTACGAGCAGTACTTC. Residues: CASSQVVHRDRGRYEQYF.

This clone has just a few counts. The chain is built from TRBV9 and TRBJ2-3; perhaps TRBD2 as D (6 bases). From germline, CDR1 is SGDLS and CDR2 YYNGEE. This CDR3 spans 16 amino acids. V dropped 0 bases and J dropped 0 bases, with 11 bases sitting between them. The chain's CDR3 is CASSVEGSGSTDTQYF. In nucleotides, the CDR3 is TGTGCCAGCAGCGTAGAGGGTAGCGGAAGCACAGATACGCAGTATTTT.

The chain couples TRBV5-8 to TRBJ1-1; no firm D call. There are 13 residues in the CDR3. V shed 2 bases and J shed 4 bases, with 9 bases lying between them. The germline CDR1 and CDR2 sequences are SGHTS and YDEGEE. In DNA form, the CDR3 reads TGTGCCAGCAGCTTATTGCCAGGCACTGAAGCTTTCTTT. Its protein is CASSLLPGTEAFF.

The chain links TRBV7-8 to TRBJ2-2, with 9 bases matching TRBD2. The CDR3 runs to 17 residues. CDR1 and CDR2 from the germline V gene are SGHVS and FQNEAQ. V shed 7 bases and J 7 bases; nucleotides not matched to a gene: 16. CDR3 bases: TGTGCCAGCATCCGACCGGGGCTAGCGGGAATGGACGGGGAGCTGTTTTTT. This sequence encodes CASIRPGLAGMDGELFF.

The V gene is TRBV14, the J gene TRBJ2-7; TRBD1 agrees at 9 bases. This CDR3 region has 13 residues. The germline gives CDR1 SGHDN, CDR2 FVKESK. V trimming: 2 bases; J trimming: 6 bases; junction bases outside the gene matches: 2. The DNA of the CDR3 is TGTGCCAGCAGCCAATGGACAGGGGTCGAGCAGTACTTC. Protein: CASSQWTGVEQYF.

This clone is medium-sized in the sample. This chain links TRBV7-9 with TRBJ2-1, with D hard to call. The CDR3 is made up of 13 amino acids. Germline CDR1 reads SEHNR; CDR2 reads FQNEAQ (reference sequence). Trimming took off 3 bases at V and 5 bases at J, with 8 bases between the two ends. The CDR3 sequence is CASSFSEDNEQFF. The CDR3 DNA reads as TGTGCCAGCAGCTTCTCAGAAGACAATGAGCAGTTCTTC.

Of note for this clone: This specimen includes other DNA sequences encoding the same CDR3. The chain recombines TRBV6-6 with TRBJ1-2; tentatively, D is TRBD1 (5 bases). The germline V gene has CDR1 MNHNY and CDR2 SVGAGI (reference sequence). V was trimmed by 2 bases and J by 6 bases, leaving 10 bases between them. This CDR3 is 13 amino acids long. CDR3 protein: CASSYGRDDGYTF. In nucleotides, the CDR3 is TGTGCCAGCAGTTACGGCAGGGATGATGGCTACACCTTC.

The chain recombines TRBV2 with TRBJ2-7; 16 bases are shared with TRBD2. V lost 4 bases to trimming and J lost 2 bases; unmatched junction nucleotides: 14. CDR3 length: 20 residues. The germline V gene encodes CDR1 SNHLY and CDR2 FYNNEI. CDR3 in DNA: TGTGCCAGCAGTGGGAACCCTTCCGGGACTAGCGGGAGGGCCCCCTACGAGCAGTACTTC. It encodes CASSGNPSGTSGRAPYEQYF. Supplemented by reference TRBV2 and TRBJ2-7, the full variable domain reads EPEVTQTPSHQVTQMGQEVILRCVPISNHLYFYWYRQILGQKVEFLVSFYNNEISEKSEIFDDQFSVERPDGSNFTLKIRSTKLEDSAMYFCASSGNPSGTSGRAPYEQYFGPGTRLTVT.

The CDR3 sequence is CASSLGGENTEAFF. The DNA of the CDR3 is TGTGCCAGCAGCTTGGGCGGTGAGAACACTGAAGCTTTCTTT. V usage is TRBV5-4 and J usage is TRBJ1-1; no definite D call. Trimming cost V 0 bases and J 1 base, with 7 bases left between them. Looked up from germline, CDR1 is SGHNT and CDR2 is YYREEE (reference sequence). The CDR3 totals 14 residues.

CDR3 DNA: TGTGCCAGCAGCTTAGGGCAGGGGGAGGACTATGGCTACACCTTC. Its protein product is CASSLGQGEDYGYTF. The rearrangement links TRBV7-2 to TRBJ1-2, with 7 bases aligning to TRBD1. The junction had 5 bases not matched to a gene; V was cut back by 1 base and J by 3 bases. Germline V gene lookup returns CDR1 SGHTA and CDR2 FQGNSA. This CDR3 contains 15 residues.

The chain employs TRBV7-9 and TRBJ2-5, with TRBD2 as a possible D gene (5 bases). The germline V and J ends were trimmed by 1 base and 5 bases, with 11 bases remaining between them. This CDR3 region has 14 residues. Germline CDR1 SEHNR, CDR2 FQNEAQ (reference sequence). The CDR3 reads CASSLERRRETQYF. In DNA form, the CDR3 reads TGTGCCAGCAGCTTAGAGCGGAGACGGGAGACCCAGTACTTC.

This clone has just a few counts. The rearrangement uses TRBV7-6 and TRBJ1-1; D is perhaps TRBD1 (5 bases). From germline, CDR1 is SGHVS and CDR2 FNYEAQ. V was shortened by 2 bases and J by 5 bases, with 18 bases between the two germline ends. The CDR3 is 16 amino acids. This CDR3 reads CASSLPGEEYGTEAFF. CDR3 in DNA: TGTGCCAGCAGCTTACCGGGGGAGGAATATGGGACTGAAGCTTTCTTT.

This clone was observed a few times. The chain uses TRBV7-2 and TRBJ1-1; D unclear. This CDR3 region has 14 residues. Deletions cut 4 bases from V and 3 bases from J, with 12 bases between. Per the germline V gene, CDR1 is SGHTA and CDR2 is FQGNSA. CDR3 coding DNA: TGTGCCAGCAGCTACCGGGTCGGGGACACTGAAGCTTTCTTT. Its protein product is CASSYRVGDTEAFF.

V is TRBV7-6 and J is TRBJ2-7, with a weak D call TRBD1 (6 bases). The CDR3 extends over 15 amino acids. CDR1 and CDR2 (germline): SGHVS, FNYEAQ. V lost 1 base to trimming and J lost 1 base, with 11 bases between them. The CDR3 here is CASSLEADRSYEQYF. CDR3 sequence (DNA): TGTGCCAGCAGCTTAGAGGCGGACAGATCCTACGAGCAGTACTTC.

This clone has more than one count but fewer than ten. V usage is TRBV28 and J usage is TRBJ2-3; the D gene is possibly TRBD1 (5 bases). CDR1 and CDR2 from the germline V gene are MDHEN and SYDVKM. The V and J ends lost 10 bases and 2 bases respectively, with 16 bases between them. The CDR3 contains 14 residues. DNA of the CDR3: TGTGCCACCCGCGAGGCCAGGGACACAGATACGCAGTATTTT. Its translation: CATREARDTDTQYF.

CDR3 DNA sequence: TGTGCCTGGAGTGTACGGACAGATCCCGGGGAGCTGTTTTTT. This sequence encodes CAWSVRTDPGELFF. The chain links TRBV30 to TRBJ2-2; tentatively, D is TRBD1 (6 bases). Between the trimmed V and J ends, which lost 0 bases and 6 bases, there was a span of 11 bases. Germline loops: CDR1 GTSNPN, CDR2 SVGIG (reference sequence). The CDR3 runs to 14 residues.

The CDR3: CASSPGLAGPQETQYF. In DNA, the CDR3 is TGTGCCAGTAGTCCCGGTTTAGCGGGACCTCAAGAGACCCAGTACTTC. The gene calls are TRBV19 and TRBJ2-5, with 8 bases aligning to TRBD2. Trimming cost V 5 bases and J 2 bases; bases outside gene matches: 10. The CDR3 loop spans 16 amino acids. The germline V gene encodes CDR1 LNHDA and CDR2 SQIVND (reference sequence).

The gene calls are TRBV28 and TRBJ1-4; D gene unclear. The CDR3 runs to 11 residues. Trimming pared 3 bases from V and 8 bases from J, leaving 4 bases between. CDR1 MDHEN and CDR2 SYDVKM come from the germline V gene. The CDR3 bases are TGTGCCAGCAGTTTCGGGGAAAAACTGTTTTTT. The encoded protein is CASSFGEKLFF.